One and the same sample provided the 25 T cell receptor beta chains below, sequenced in a study of blood T cell repertoires in COVID-19. Sequencing used immunoSEQ multiplex PCR; TCRdb keeps in-frame clones, though not all of them. The profile shows over 300,000 clones, roughly 85% of them singletons. The sequencing input was PBMCs or T cells enriched from blood (not recorded which). These receptors were collected from a man aged 25-45 years who had recovered from COVID-19.

This clone was detected a few times. This sequence joins TRBV7-6 and TRBJ2-2; 10 nucleotides align to TRBD1. The germline V gene has CDR1 SGHVS and CDR2 FNYEAQ. The CDR3 sequence is 16 residues long. V lost 4 bases to trimming and J lost 2 bases; unmatched junction nucleotides: 4. CDR3 sequence (DNA): TGTGCCAGCAGCTCCTGGACAGGGGGAAACACCGGGGAGCTGTTTTTT. Translated, it gives CASSSWTGGNTGELFF.

For the CDR3, the DNA is TGCAGCGTTGGGGGATTCCGTGACAGGGACTACGAGCAGTACTTC. Its protein is CSVGGFRDRDYEQYF. This chain connects TRBV29-1 to TRBJ2-7, with 7 bases lining up with TRBD1. CDR1 and CDR2 from the germline V gene are SQVTM and ANQGSEA. The CDR3 sequence is 15 residues long. The trim removed 4 bases at V and 3 bases at J, leaving 12 bases unmatched.

The chain couples TRBV19 to TRBJ1-5, with D possibly being TRBD1 (5 bases). The germline CDR1 and CDR2 sequences are LNHDA and SQIVND (reference sequence). Trimming stripped 7 bases from V and 2 bases from J, with 12 bases between. CDR3 length: 14 residues. CDR3 in amino acids: CASMGGKGNQPQHF. Here the CDR3 DNA reads TGTGCCAGTATGGGGGGAAAAGGCAATCAGCCCCAGCATTTT.

This sequence joins TRBV10-3 and TRBJ2-5; weak D call: TRBD2 (7 bases). The length of the CDR3 is 11 residues. CDR1 is ENHRY, CDR2 SYGVKD, per germline. The V gene lost 11 bases and the J gene lost 5 bases, with 12 bases spanning the gap. The CDR3 region has the DNA TGTGCCGCCAGGGGAGGGGAGACCCAGTACTTC. It translates to CAARGGETQYF.

The rearrangement joins TRBV9 to TRBJ1-6; 8 nucleotides align to TRBD1. The CDR3 has 16 residues. V was clipped by 3 bases and J by 3 bases; unmatched bases: 5. Germline lookup yields CDR1 SGDLS and CDR2 YYNGEE. The CDR3: CASSASTGVYNSPLHF. CDR3 DNA sequence: TGTGCCAGCAGCGCCTCGACAGGGGTCTATAATTCACCCCTCCACTTT.

The chain recombines TRBV9 with TRBJ1-1; D gene uncertain. The CDR3 totals 14 residues. CDR1 is SGDLS, CDR2 YYNGEE, per germline. The V end lost 0 bases, the J end lost 5 bases, and 11 bases lay between the germline ends. CDR3 nucleotides: TGTGCCAGCAGCGTAGGAAACGGGGTTACTGAAGCTTTCTTT. As protein: CASSVGNGVTEAFF.

V usage is TRBV5-1 and J usage is TRBJ2-5, with 7 positions matching TRBD1. Looked up from germline, CDR1 is SGHRS and CDR2 is YFSETQ. CDR3 length: 15 residues. The ends lost 4 bases at V and 2 bases at J; junction bases unmatched: 8. CDR3 DNA sequence: TGCGCCAGCAGCGTAATACCGGGACAGCAAGAGACCCAGTACTTC. Residues: CASSVIPGQQETQYF.

This clone showed up just a few times. The chain recombines TRBV4-1 with TRBJ2-7; TRBD1 agrees at 7 bases. Germline values: CDR1 MGHRA, CDR2 YSYEKL. The CDR3 totals 14 residues. Trimming removed 1 base from V and 5 bases from J; junction bases left unmatched: 5. CDR3 sequence (DNA): TGCGCCAGCAGCCAAGGGAGACAGGGCCACGAGCAGTACTTC. Translated, it gives CASSQGRQGHEQYF.

V and J are TRBV9 and TRBJ2-2; 7 positions match TRBD2. In germline, CDR1 is SGDLS, CDR2 YYNGEE. The ends lost 0 bases at V and 1 base at J; junction bases unmatched: 12. This CDR3 region has 19 residues. The CDR3 DNA follows: TGTGCCAGCAGCGTAGCTACTGGGAGGGAGACCGTGAACACCGGGGAGCTGTTTTTT. The encoded protein is CASSVATGRETVNTGELFF.

The chain is built from TRBV5-1 and TRBJ1-2; no clear D gene. There are 13 residues in the CDR3. V was pared by 2 bases and J by 6 bases, with 11 bases between. The germline V gene has CDR1 SGHRS and CDR2 YFSETQ. This chain's CDR3 is CASSLGGDDGYTF. The CDR3 DNA follows: TGCGCCAGCAGCTTAGGCGGTGATGATGGCTACACCTTC.

The CDR3 DNA follows: TGCAGCGTTTTGTCGGGTGAAAAACTGTTTTTT. It yields the protein CSVLSGEKLFF. The chain couples TRBV29-1 to TRBJ1-4; D is uncertain. The V gene's germline CDR1 is SQVTM and CDR2 ANQGSEA. V lost 5 bases and J lost 7, with 8 bases in between. The CDR3 consists of 11 residues. The whole variable domain, remainder taken from reference TRBV29-1 and TRBJ1-4, is SAVISQKPSRDICQRGTSLTIQCQVDSQVTMMFWYRQQPGQSLTLIATANQGSEATYESGFVIDKFPISRPNLTFSTLTVSNMSPEDSSIYLCSVLSGEKLFFGSGTQLSVL.

This clone was detected only once. The CDR3 nucleotides read TGTGCCAGCAGCTTGCTCACGAGGTCCGGGGAGCTGTTTTTT. It encodes CASSLLTRSGELFF. The chain employs TRBV5-5 and TRBJ2-2; D gene unclear. Germline V gene sequence: CDR1 SGHKS, CDR2 YYEKEE (reference sequence). CDR3 length: 14 residues. V gave up 1 base and J gave up 6 bases, with 10 bases separating them.

J is TRBJ2-2 and V is TRBV9; possibly TRBD1 for D (7 bases). The V and J ends lost 7 bases and 6 bases respectively, with 22 bases between them. The CDR3 sequence is 16 residues long. Germline values: CDR1 SGDLS, CDR2 YYNGEE. In DNA, the CDR3 is TGTGCCAGCGGGCCCAGGGGGGCCAACTTGGCCGGGGAGCTGTTTTTT. It specifies CASGPRGANLAGELFF. Full variable domain (missing parts from reference TRBV9 and TRBJ2-2): DSGVTQTPKHLITATGQRVTLRCSPRSGDLSVYWYQQSLDQGLQFLIQYYNGEERAKGNILERFSAQQFPDLHSELNLSSLELGDSALYFCASGPRGANLAGELFFGEGSRLTVL.

The V gene is TRBV20-1, the J gene TRBJ1-2; TRBD1 is a possible D gene (5 bases). The CDR3 is 11 residues long. Deletions cut 7 bases from V and 5 bases from J, with 11 bases between. Germline CDR1 reads DFQATT; CDR2 reads SNEGSKA (reference sequence). The CDR3 sequence: CSGQTDYGYTF. The CDR3 nucleotides read TGCAGTGGACAGACAGATTATGGCTACACCTTC.

The chain links TRBV29-1 to TRBJ2-1; D may be TRBD2 (7 bases). CDR3 length: 13 amino acids. Trimming took off 4 bases at V and 10 bases at J, with 17 bases between the two ends. The germline gives CDR1 SQVTM, CDR2 ANQGSEA. Here the CDR3 reads CSVVSAGAREQFF. DNA of the CDR3: TGCAGCGTTGTTTCCGCGGGGGCCCGGGAGCAGTTCTTC.

The chain links TRBV6-2 or TRBV6-3 to TRBJ2-7; a weak D match, TRBD2 (5 bases). The CDR3 runs to 13 residues. V was clipped by 5 bases and J by 12 bases, with 20 bases between them. Germline V CDR1 and CDR2: MNHEY, SVGEGT. CDR3 sequence reads: CASSHGGGDIRYF. CDR3 nucleotide sequence: TGTGCCAGCAGTCACGGAGGTGGTGACATCCGGTACTTC.

The genes are TRBV29-1 and TRBJ2-5, with 9 bases aligning to TRBD1. Germline V gene sequence: CDR1 SQVTM, CDR2 ANQGSEA. This CDR3 is 12 amino acids long. V lost 8 bases to trimming and J lost 4 bases; unmatched junction nucleotides: 5. CDR3 protein: CSTDRGGETQYF. For the CDR3, the DNA is TGCAGCACGGACAGGGGCGGAGAGACCCAGTACTTC.

The rearrangement joins TRBV5-1 to TRBJ2-3; 8 bases are shared with TRBD2. Germline V gene lookup returns CDR1 SGHRS and CDR2 YFSETQ. The V and J ends lost 0 bases and 0 bases, in that order; junction bases with no gene match: 9. The CDR3 spans 18 residues. CDR3 nucleotide sequence: TGCGCCAGCAGCTTGGTAGGCGGGGGGCCTACTAGCACAGATACGCAGTATTTT. Translation gives CASSLVGGGPTSTDTQYF.

The J gene is TRBJ2-7, the V gene TRBV7-2; perhaps TRBD2 as D (6 bases). Germline CDR1 reads SGHTA; CDR2 reads FQGNSA. V lost 5 bases and J 2 bases, leaving 13 bases between the germline ends. This CDR3 region has 14 residues. The CDR3 loop is CASSPPGLAYEQYF. The CDR3 DNA follows: TGTGCCAGCAGCCCCCCGGGACTCGCCTACGAGCAGTACTTC.

J is TRBJ2-2 and V is TRBV4-3; D may be TRBD2 (5 bases). CDR1 and CDR2 from the germline V gene are LGHNA and YSLEER. V lost 0 bases and J 4 bases, leaving 15 bases between the germline ends. The CDR3 loop spans 17 amino acids. CDR3 sequence reads: CASSQDSEGIGTGELFF. DNA for the CDR3: TGCGCCAGCAGCCAAGATTCAGAGGGCATCGGCACCGGGGAGCTGTTTTTT.

This chain connects TRBV27 to TRBJ2-4, with unresolved D. Germline CDR1 reads MNHEY; CDR2 reads SMNVEV (reference sequence). Trimming removed 2 bases from V and 0 bases from J, with 5 bases in between. This CDR3 contains 14 residues. CDR3 in amino acids: CASSLGLAKNIQYF. The CDR3, as DNA: TGTGCCAGCAGTTTAGGCCTAGCCAAAAACATTCAGTACTTC.

The chain has TRBV5-1 and TRBJ1-2, with D hard to call. Per the germline V gene, CDR1 is SGHRS and CDR2 is YFSETQ. V was clipped by 0 bases and J by 6 bases, with 9 bases between them. The CDR3 sequence is 13 residues long. The CDR3 region is CASSLAAGHGYTF. DNA of the CDR3: TGCGCCAGCAGCTTGGCAGCAGGTCATGGCTACACCTTC.

The rearrangement links TRBV5-4 to TRBJ2-7; D possibly corresponds to TRBD2 (6 bases). Germline CDR1 SGHNT, CDR2 YYREEE (reference sequence). This CDR3 spans 16 amino acids. V shed 4 bases and J shed 3 bases, with 20 bases lying between them. CDR3 DNA: TGTGCCAGCAGCCCCAGCGGAGGGGCCAATCTCTACGAGCAGTACTTC. Protein product: CASSPSGGANLYEQYF.

The CDR3 protein is CASSSGANEKLFF. The CDR3 coding sequence is TGTGCCAGCAGCTCAGGGGCGAATGAAAAACTGTTTTTT. The V call is TRBV7-3, the J call TRBJ1-4; D may be TRBD1 (6 bases). V lost 4 bases to trimming and J lost 5 bases, with 8 bases between them. Germline lookup yields CDR1 SGHTA and CDR2 FQGTGA. The CDR3 extends over 13 amino acids.

The CDR3 here is CASSSEGEGEKLFF. CDR3 bases: TGCGCCAGCAGCTCAGAGGGGGAGGGCGAAAAACTGTTTTTT. This chain links TRBV5-1 with TRBJ1-4; weak D call: TRBD1 (6 bases). Trimming removed 3 bases at V and 8 bases at J, with 14 bases between. The CDR3 extends over 14 amino acids. In germline, CDR1 is SGHRS, CDR2 YFSETQ.